This T cell receptor (beta chain) came from a study of post-analysis software for immune sequencing data. Unique molecular identifiers had been added to the TCR beta cDNA libraries. Researchers reported 400,000 to 550,000 cDNA molecules coming from approximately 0.95 to 9.8 million T cells. MiXCR, applied by TCRdb to the PCR reads, yields one record per CDR3 protein. The profile covers about 800,000 distinct CDR3 sequences, with approximately 30% appearing a single time and under 0.7% taken by the ten largest. This clonotype occurred a few times. The sample taken for sequencing was blood. This receptor was taken from a girl aged 10-17 years with multiple sclerosis.

CDR3 DNA: TGTGCCAGCAGTTTCACCGGGACAGTACAAGAGACCCAGTACTTC. The encoded protein is CASSFTGTVQETQYF. The chain combines TRBV6-2 or TRBV6-3 with TRBJ2-5, with 7 bases identical to TRBD1. CDR3 size: 15 residues. Germline-derived CDR1 and CDR2 are MNHEY and SVGEGT. With 4 bases clipped from V and 2 bases from J, the junction kept 7 bases outside the gene matches.